Described below is a single TCR beta chain sequence and its context. These data originate in a study of blood T cell repertoires in COVID-19. About the study: Samples of COVID-19 (acute and convalescent) were obtained from the United States, Italy and Spain. PBMCs, B-cell-depleted T cells, or T cells were the source of the cDNA or gDNA that made up the material.

Original processing methods: Scientists estimated how many nucleated cells there were by amplifying reference gene primers. Profiling relied on immunoSEQ multiplex PCR, and the TCRdb table lists in-frame clones only, not all of them. The D gene and trimming were derived from the DNA, and the V and J assignments and clone size from that table. The sample yields 15,000 to 20,000 clones, 91% seen once. The sequence was obtained from a human donor in a cohort sampled during active COVID-19. The specimen sequenced was peripheral blood.

CDR3 sequence: CASSILLAGGHEQYF. The CDR3 DNA reads as TGTGCCAGCAGTATCCTACTAGCGGGAGGGCACGAGCAGTACTTC. The V and J genes are TRBV6-1 and TRBJ2-7; 13 nucleotides line up with TRBD2. J was trimmed by 5 bases and V by 5 bases; bases with no gene match: 6. Germline-derived CDR1 and CDR2 are MNHNS and SASEGT. CDR3 size: 15 residues.